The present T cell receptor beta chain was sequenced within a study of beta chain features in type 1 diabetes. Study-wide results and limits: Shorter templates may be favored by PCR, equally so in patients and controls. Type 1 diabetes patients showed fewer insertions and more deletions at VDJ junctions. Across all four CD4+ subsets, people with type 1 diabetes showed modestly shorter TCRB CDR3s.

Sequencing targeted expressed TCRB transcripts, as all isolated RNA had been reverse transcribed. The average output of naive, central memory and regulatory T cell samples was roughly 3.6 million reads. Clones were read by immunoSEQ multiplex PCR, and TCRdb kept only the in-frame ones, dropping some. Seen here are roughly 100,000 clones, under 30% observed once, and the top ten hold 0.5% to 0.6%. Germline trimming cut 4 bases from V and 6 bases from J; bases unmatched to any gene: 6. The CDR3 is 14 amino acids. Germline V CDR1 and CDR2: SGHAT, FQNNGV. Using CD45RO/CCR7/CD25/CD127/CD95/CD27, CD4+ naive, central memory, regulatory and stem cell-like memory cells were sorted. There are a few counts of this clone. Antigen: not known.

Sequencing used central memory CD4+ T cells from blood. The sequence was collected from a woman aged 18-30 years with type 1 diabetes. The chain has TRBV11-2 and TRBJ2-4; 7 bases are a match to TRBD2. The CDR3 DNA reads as TGTGCCAGCAGCTCGGCCACGGGGGGAAACATTCAGTACTTC. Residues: CASSSATGGNIQYF.